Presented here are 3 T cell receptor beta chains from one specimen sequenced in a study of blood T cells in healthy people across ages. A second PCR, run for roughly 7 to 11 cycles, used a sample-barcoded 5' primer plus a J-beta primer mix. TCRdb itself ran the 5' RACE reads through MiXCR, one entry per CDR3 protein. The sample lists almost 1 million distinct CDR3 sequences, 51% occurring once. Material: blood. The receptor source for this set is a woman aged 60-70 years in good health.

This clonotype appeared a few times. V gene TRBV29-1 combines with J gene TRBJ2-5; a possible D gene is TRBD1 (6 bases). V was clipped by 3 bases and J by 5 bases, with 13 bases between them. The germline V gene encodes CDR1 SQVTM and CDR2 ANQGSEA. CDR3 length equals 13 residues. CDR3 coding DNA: TGCAGCGTTGAGGCCCACAGGGACGAGACCCAGTACTTC. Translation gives CSVEAHRDETQYF.

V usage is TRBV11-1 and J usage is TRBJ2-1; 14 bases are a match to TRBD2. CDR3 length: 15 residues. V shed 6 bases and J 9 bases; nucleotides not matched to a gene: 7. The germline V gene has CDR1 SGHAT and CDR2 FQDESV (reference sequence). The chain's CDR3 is CASRKTSGRACEQFF. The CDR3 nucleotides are TGTGCCAGCAGAAAGACTAGCGGGAGGGCCTGTGAGCAGTTCTTC.

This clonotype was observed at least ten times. The CDR3 region has the DNA TGTGCCAGCAGCCGGACTAGCGGGATTAGCACAGATACGCAGTATTTT. This codes for CASSRTSGISTDTQYF. The chain is built from TRBV9 and TRBJ2-3; 12 bases map to TRBD2. The V gene end was trimmed by 4 bases and the J gene end by 0 bases; junction bases not matched to a gene: 3. CDR3 length equals 16 residues. Germline CDR1 SGDLS, CDR2 YYNGEE.